The present entry profiles one T cell receptor (beta chain) with its context. Its antigen is undetermined. The sample originates from a study of cytomegalovirus exposure and HLA in healthy donors. Study-wide findings and caveats: The authors confirmed in vitro that three CMV-associated chains were specific for CMV antigens. TCR clusters originating in the first cohort tended to co-occur in the 120 validation repertoires, according to a later analysis.

Here immunoSEQ multiplex PCR was the method, and the copy in TCRdb shows in-frame clones only, minus some. The table records 150,000 to 200,000 clones, around nine tenths of them present only once. V was trimmed by 2 bases and J by 0 bases, leaving 5 bases between them. Germline CDR1 SGHNT, CDR2 YYREEE (reference sequence). The CDR3 covers 13 residues. The rearrangement joins TRBV5-4 to TRBJ1-2; D not resolved. The sample consisted of PBMCs. This TCR derives from a man aged 30 to 39 in good health and CMV-seropositive. Here the CDR3 DNA reads TGTGCCAGCAGCTTCGATCCTAACTATGGCTACACCTTC. This codes for CASSFDPNYGYTF.